The 7 T cell receptor beta chains below all came from one sample that was sequenced in a study of neoadjuvant anti-PD-1 for oral cavity cancer. Noted time point: after neoadjuvant nivolumab, at surgical resection. The data were produced by immunoSEQ multiplex PCR, yet TCRdb's version contains in-frame clones alone and is incomplete. Here the sample spans about 9,200 clones, 63% being singletons. This specimen consisted of tumor tissue, obtained after nivolumab (anti-PD-1) treatment. Source of these receptors: a person between 35 and 79 years old with oral cavity squamous cell carcinoma.

The chain combines TRBV13 with TRBJ2-2, with 11 bases lining up with TRBD1. The CDR3 runs 16 residues. Germline lookup yields CDR1 PRHDT and CDR2 FYEKMQ (reference sequence). V dropped 5 bases and J dropped 2; count of bases not matched to a gene: 4. Here the CDR3 DNA reads TGTGCCAGCAGCCCTTGGACAGGGGGCAACACCGGGGAGCTGTTTTTT. It translates to CASSPWTGGNTGELFF. The full variable domain, with the rest looked up from reference TRBV13 and TRBJ2-2, is AAGVIQSPRHLIKEKRETATLKCYPIPRHDTVYWYQQGPGQDPQFLISFYEKMQSDKGSIPDRFSAQQFSDYHSELNMSSLELGDSALYFCASSPWTGGNTGELFFGEGSRLTVL.

The chain links TRBV18 to TRBJ1-6; 8 nucleotides line up with TRBD1. V was clipped by 0 bases and J by 3 bases; unmatched bases: 1. The germline V gene encodes CDR1 KGHSH and CDR2 LQKENI. The CDR3 loop spans 16 amino acids. CDR3 nucleotides: TGTGCCAGCTCACCACCGGGACAGGTCTATAATTCACCCCTCCACTTT. This encodes CASSPPGQVYNSPLHF.

The CDR3 spells CASSLGGGSEQYF. The CDR3 DNA is TGTGCCAGCAGCTTAGGAGGTGGGTCCGAGCAGTACTTC. This chain uses TRBV7-2 with TRBJ2-7; no firm D call. Trimming pared 1 base from V and 6 bases from J, leaving 10 bases between. The CDR3 length is 13 residues. Germline-derived CDR1 and CDR2 are SGHTA and FQGNSA.

The J gene is TRBJ1-1, the V gene TRBV4-2; D call uncertain. The CDR3 runs to 14 residues. Germline V gives CDR1 LGHNA, CDR2 YNFKEQ. V was cut by 0 bases and J by 1 base, with 6 bases left in between. The CDR3 DNA reads as TGTGCCAGCAGCCAAGATGCAGGGAACACTGAAGCTTTCTTT. This encodes CASSQDAGNTEAFF.

The chain has TRBV5-6 and TRBJ2-1, with D perhaps being TRBD1 or TRBD2 (6 bases each). There are 15 residues in the CDR3. The V gene's germline CDR1 is SGHDT and CDR2 YYEEEE. V dropped 4 bases and J dropped 6 bases, with 17 bases sitting between them. CDR3 coding DNA: TGTGCCAGCAGCCGGAGGGGGACACAGATCAATGAGCAGTTCTTC. It translates to CASSRRGTQINEQFF. The entire variable domain, with the rest obtained from reference TRBV5-6 and TRBJ2-1, is as follows: DAGVTQSPTHLIKTRGQQVTLRCSPKSGHDTVSWYQQALGQGPQFIFQYYEEEERQRGNFPDRFSGHQFPNYSSELNVNALLLGDSALYLCASSRRGTQINEQFFGPGTRLTVL.

The chain uses TRBV20-1 and TRBJ2-3; tentative D call: TRBD1 (6 bases). This CDR3 is 11 amino acids long. Trimming left V 6 bases short and J 5 bases short, with 9 bases between. From germline, CDR1 is DFQATT and CDR2 SNEGSKA (reference sequence). CDR3 region: CSARGGDTQYF. The CDR3 DNA reads TGCAGTGCCAGGGGTGGAGATACGCAGTATTTT.

V and J are TRBV5-1 and TRBJ1-2, with 7 bases aligning to TRBD1. The CDR3 consists of 17 residues. In germline, CDR1 is SGHRS, CDR2 YFSETQ. J was trimmed by 1 base and V by 3 bases; bases with no gene match: 12. The DNA for the CDR3 is TGCGCCAGCAGCTGGAGCCCGGGACAGCTTGATAACTATGGCTACACCTTC. This encodes CASSWSPGQLDNYGYTF.